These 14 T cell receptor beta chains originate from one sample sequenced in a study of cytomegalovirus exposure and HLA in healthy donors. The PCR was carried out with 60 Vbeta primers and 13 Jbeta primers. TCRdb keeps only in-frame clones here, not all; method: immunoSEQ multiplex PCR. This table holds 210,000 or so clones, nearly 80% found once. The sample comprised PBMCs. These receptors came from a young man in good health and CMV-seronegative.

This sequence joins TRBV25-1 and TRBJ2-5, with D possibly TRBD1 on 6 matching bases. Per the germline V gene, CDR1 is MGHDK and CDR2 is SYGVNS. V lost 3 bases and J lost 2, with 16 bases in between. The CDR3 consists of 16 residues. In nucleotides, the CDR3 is TGTGCCAGCAGTGACCTCGGGACAACAATACAAGAGACCCAGTACTTC. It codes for CASSDLGTTIQETQYF.

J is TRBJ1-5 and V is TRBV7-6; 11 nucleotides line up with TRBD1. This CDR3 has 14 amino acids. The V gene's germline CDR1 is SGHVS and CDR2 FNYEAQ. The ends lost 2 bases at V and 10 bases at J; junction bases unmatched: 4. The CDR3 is CASSLPGQGAPQHF. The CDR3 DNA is TGTGCCAGCAGCTTACCAGGACAGGGGGCTCCCCAGCATTTT.

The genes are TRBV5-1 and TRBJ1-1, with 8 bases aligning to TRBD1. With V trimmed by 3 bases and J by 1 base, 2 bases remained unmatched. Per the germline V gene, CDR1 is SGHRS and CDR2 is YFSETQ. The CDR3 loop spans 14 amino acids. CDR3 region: CASSWDRSNTEAFF. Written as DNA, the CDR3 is TGCGCCAGCAGCTGGGACAGGTCGAACACTGAAGCTTTCTTT. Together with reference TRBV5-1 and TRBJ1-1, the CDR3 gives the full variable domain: KAGVTQTPRYLIKTRGQQVTLSCSPISGHRSVSWYQQTPGQGLQFLFEYFSETQRNKGNFPGRFSGRQFSNSRSEMNVSTLELGDSALYLCASSWDRSNTEAFFGQGTRLTVV.

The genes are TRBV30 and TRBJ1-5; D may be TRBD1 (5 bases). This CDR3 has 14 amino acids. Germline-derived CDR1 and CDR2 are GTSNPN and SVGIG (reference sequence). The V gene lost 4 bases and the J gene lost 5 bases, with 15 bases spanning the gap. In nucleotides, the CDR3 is TGTGCCTGGAACAGAGGCAGGGCGGATCAGCCCCAGCATTTT. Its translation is CAWNRGRADQPQHF.

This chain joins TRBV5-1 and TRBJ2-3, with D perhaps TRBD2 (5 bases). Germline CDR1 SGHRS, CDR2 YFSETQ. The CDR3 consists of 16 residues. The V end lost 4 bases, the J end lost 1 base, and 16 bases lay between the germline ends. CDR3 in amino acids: CASSSEAVGGTDTQYF. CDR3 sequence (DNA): TGCGCCAGCAGCAGCGAAGCGGTCGGTGGCACAGATACGCAGTATTTT. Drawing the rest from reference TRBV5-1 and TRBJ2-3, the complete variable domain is KAGVTQTPRYLIKTRGQQVTLSCSPISGHRSVSWYQQTPGQGLQFLFEYFSETQRNKGNFPGRFSGRQFSNSRSEMNVSTLELGDSALYLCASSSEAVGGTDTQYFGPGTRLTVL.

The CDR3 sequence is CASSFPGGNTEAFF. In DNA form, the CDR3 reads TGTGCCAGTAGTTTTCCAGGTGGGAACACTGAAGCTTTCTTT. The chain couples TRBV19 to TRBJ1-1; D not resolved. With 5 bases removed from V and 1 base from J, the gap between germline ends came to 11 bases. The CDR3 loop spans 14 amino acids. From germline, CDR1 is LNHDA and CDR2 SQIVND (reference sequence).

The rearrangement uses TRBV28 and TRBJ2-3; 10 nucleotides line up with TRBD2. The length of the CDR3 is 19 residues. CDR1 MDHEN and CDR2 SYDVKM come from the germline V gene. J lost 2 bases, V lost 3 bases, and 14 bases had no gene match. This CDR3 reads CASSFPSGSLTKFTDTQYF. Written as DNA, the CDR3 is TGTGCCAGCAGTTTCCCTAGCGGGAGCCTTACCAAGTTCACAGATACGCAGTATTTT.

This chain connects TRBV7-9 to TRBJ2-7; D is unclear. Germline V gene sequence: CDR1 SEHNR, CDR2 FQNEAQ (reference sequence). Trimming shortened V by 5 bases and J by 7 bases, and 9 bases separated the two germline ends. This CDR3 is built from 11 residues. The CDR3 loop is CASSQEDEQYF. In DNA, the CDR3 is TGTGCCAGCAGCCAAGAGGATGAGCAGTACTTC.

CDR3: CASSQGEGSPMGGYTF. CDR3 coding DNA: TGCGCCAGCAGCCAAGGGGAGGGATCCCCAATGGGGGGCTACACCTTC. The chain uses TRBV4-1 and TRBJ1-2; D gene uncertain. This CDR3 has 16 residues. The V and J ends lost 1 base and 8 bases respectively, with 20 bases between them. CDR1 and CDR2 from the germline V gene are MGHRA and YSYEKL.

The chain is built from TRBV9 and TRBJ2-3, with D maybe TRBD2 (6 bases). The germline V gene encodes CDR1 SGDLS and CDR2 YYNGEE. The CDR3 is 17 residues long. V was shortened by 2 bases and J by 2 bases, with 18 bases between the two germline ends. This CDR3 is CASSVVGLSSVTDTQYF. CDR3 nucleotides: TGTGCCAGCAGCGTTGTAGGGTTGTCTAGCGTCACAGATACGCAGTATTTT. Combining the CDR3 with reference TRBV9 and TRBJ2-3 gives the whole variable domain DSGVTQTPKHLITATGQRVTLRCSPRSGDLSVYWYQQSLDQGLQFLIQYYNGEERAKGNILERFSAQQFPDLHSELNLSSLELGDSALYFCASSVVGLSSVTDTQYFGPGTRLTVL.

Here the CDR3 reads CASSLVGGGSPLHF. CDR3 nucleotides: TGTGCCAGCAGCTTAGTCGGGGGGGGATCACCCCTCCACTTT. This chain connects TRBV7-6 to TRBJ1-6; tentative D call: TRBD1 (5 bases). Germline V gene lookup returns CDR1 SGHVS and CDR2 FNYEAQ. V was clipped by 1 base and J by 10 bases, with 11 bases between them. The CDR3 totals 14 residues. The entire variable domain, with the rest obtained from reference TRBV7-6 and TRBJ1-6, is as follows: GAGVSQSPRYKVTKRGQDVALRCDPISGHVSLYWYRQALGQGPEFLTYFNYEAQQDKSGLPNDRFSAERPEGSISTLTIQRTEQRDSAMYRCASSLVGGGSPLHFGNGTRLTVT.

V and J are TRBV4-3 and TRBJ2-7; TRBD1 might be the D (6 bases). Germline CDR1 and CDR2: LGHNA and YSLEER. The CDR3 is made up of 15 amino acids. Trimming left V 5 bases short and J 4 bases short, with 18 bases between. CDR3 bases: TGCGCCAGCAGCACTGGACAGCCGGGTTCATACGAGCAGTACTTC. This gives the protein CASSTGQPGSYEQYF.

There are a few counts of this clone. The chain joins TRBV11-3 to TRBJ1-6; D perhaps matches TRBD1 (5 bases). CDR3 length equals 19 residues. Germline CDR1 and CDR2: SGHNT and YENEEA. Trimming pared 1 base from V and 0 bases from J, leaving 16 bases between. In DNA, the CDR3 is TGTGCCAGCAGCTTAGCGGGGGTTCTTATGACCTCCTATAATTCACCCCTCCACTTT. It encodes CASSLAGVLMTSYNSPLHF.

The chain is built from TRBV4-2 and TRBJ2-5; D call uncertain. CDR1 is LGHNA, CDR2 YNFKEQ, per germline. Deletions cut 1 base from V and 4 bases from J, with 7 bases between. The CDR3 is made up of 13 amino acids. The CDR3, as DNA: TGTGCCAGCAGCCAAGTATCCGGAGAGACCCAGTACTTC. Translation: CASSQVSGETQYF.